Below are 17 T cell receptor beta chains sequenced from a single sample in a study of vaccination and CD4 T cells after COVID-19. Treatment reported: roughly 10-day PBMC culture with coronavirus spike peptide pools or control peptides (ViraFEST assay). Cultured CD4+ T-cell DNA underwent Oncomine TCR Beta short-read sequencing. TCRdb ran MiXCR on the PCR reads and lists one entry per CDR3 protein. The sample yields 10,000 to 15,000 distinct CDR3 sequences, around four fifths seen once. Which antigens these TCRs recognize remains unknown. The sample here was CD4+ T cells from blood, cultured in vitro, taken after SARS-CoV-2 vaccination. These receptors were obtained from a human donor who received a COVID-19 vaccine.

The gene calls are TRBV24-1 and TRBJ2-5; 8 nucleotides agree with TRBD1. The V gene's germline CDR1 is KGHDR and CDR2 SFDVKD. The CDR3 length is 13 residues. The junction had 6 bases not matched to a gene; V was cut back by 5 bases and J by 8 bases. The CDR3 spells CATSGLTGATQYF. CDR3 nucleotide sequence: TGTGCCACCAGTGGGCTGACAGGGGCCACCCAGTACTTC.

The chain is built from TRBV20-1 and TRBJ2-1; 7 nucleotides line up with TRBD1. The CDR3 spans 16 residues. Per germline, CDR1 DFQATT and CDR2 SNEGSKA (reference sequence). Germline trimming cut 0 bases from V and 4 bases from J; bases unmatched to any gene: 9. CDR3 nucleotide sequence: TGCAGTGCTAGAGATCCGGCTGGACAGGATTACAATGAGCAGTTCTTC. This translates into CSARDPAGQDYNEQFF.

This chain uses TRBV6-1 with TRBJ2-5, with D possibly TRBD1 on 5 matching bases. Between the trimmed V and J ends, which lost 7 bases and 3 bases, there was a span of 12 bases. The CDR3 runs to 13 residues. Germline CDR1 MNHNS, CDR2 SASEGT. This CDR3 reads CASMVQGKETQYF. CDR3 nucleotide sequence: TGTGCCAGCATGGTGCAGGGTAAAGAGACCCAGTACTTC.

The V call is TRBV7-2, the J call TRBJ1-1; D ambiguous. The germline CDR1 and CDR2 sequences are SGHTA and FQGNSA. V was trimmed by 1 base and J by 4 bases, leaving 7 bases between them. The CDR3 sequence is 13 residues long. CDR3 region: CASSLGRVTEAFF. CDR3 in DNA: TGTGCCAGCAGCTTAGGGCGGGTCACTGAAGCTTTCTTT.

The V call is TRBV12-3 or TRBV12-4, the J call TRBJ1-2, with 7 positions matching TRBD1. The CDR3 covers 14 residues. V lost 5 bases and J lost 5; bases outside the gene matches: 8. CDR3 DNA sequence: TGTGCCAGCAGTCCCGACAGGGATAGGTATGGCTACACCTTC. Translated, it gives CASSPDRDRYGYTF.

V gene TRBV7-2 combines with J gene TRBJ1-5, with 8 bases aligning to TRBD1. From germline, CDR1 is SGHTA and CDR2 FQGNSA. The CDR3 is 15 amino acids. V shed 2 bases and J 7 bases; nucleotides not matched to a gene: 7. CDR3 bases: TGTGCCAGCAGCTTACGACAGGGGATCAGGCAGCCCCAGCATTTT. This codes for CASSLRQGIRQPQHF. The whole variable domain, filled in from reference TRBV7-2 and TRBJ1-5, reads GAGVSQSPSNKVTEKGKDVELRCDPISGHTALYWYRQSLGQGLEFLIYFQGNSAPDKSGLPSDRFSAERTGGSVSTLTIQRTQQEDSAVYLCASSLRQGIRQPQHFGDGTRLSIL.

This chain joins TRBV20-1 and TRBJ2-4; D is undetermined. The CDR3 spans 15 residues. The V end was cut by 0 bases, the J end by 7 bases, with 16 bases between. Germline V gene lookup returns CDR1 DFQATT and CDR2 SNEGSKA (reference sequence). CDR3 sequence reads: CSARDLQDLWNIQYF. The CDR3 nucleotides read TGCAGTGCTAGAGATTTGCAAGATTTGTGGAACATTCAGTACTTC.

The DNA of the CDR3 is TGTGCCAGCAGCCTAGTGACGGGGGGAGAGACCCAGTACTTC. As protein: CASSLVTGGETQYF. V gene TRBV7-6 combines with J gene TRBJ2-5; 7 nucleotides agree with TRBD2. The CDR3 extends over 14 amino acids. Trimming cost V 5 bases and J 4 bases; bases outside gene matches: 7. Germline V gene sequence: CDR1 SGHVS, CDR2 FNYEAQ.

This chain links TRBV2 with TRBJ1-4; D call uncertain. Germline CDR1 and CDR2: SNHLY and FYNNEI. V was cut by 4 bases and J by 8 bases, with 8 bases left in between. This CDR3 is 12 amino acids long. CDR3 nucleotides: TGTGCCAGCAGTGGACCATGGGAAAAACTGTTTTTT. The encoded protein is CASSGPWEKLFF.

V gene TRBV19 combines with J gene TRBJ2-2; tentative D call: TRBD1 (5 bases). Germline V gene lookup returns CDR1 LNHDA and CDR2 SQIVND (reference sequence). There are 14 residues in the CDR3. V gave up 6 bases and J gave up 1 base, with 9 bases separating them. The CDR3 here is CASRLRGNTGELFF. In DNA, the CDR3 is TGTGCCAGTAGATTAAGGGGGAACACCGGGGAGCTGTTTTTT.

The chain recombines TRBV25-1 with TRBJ2-5; TRBD2 matches 12 bases. V dropped 2 bases and J dropped 1; count of bases not matched to a gene: 8. The length of the CDR3 is 18 residues. Germline V gene data show CDR1 as MGHDK and CDR2 as SYGVNS. CDR3: CASSEHPGGLAGQETQYF. The CDR3 nucleotides are TGTGCCAGCAGTGAACACCCTGGGGGACTAGCGGGCCAAGAGACCCAGTACTTC. Drawing the rest from reference TRBV25-1 and TRBJ2-5, the complete variable domain is EADIYQTPRYLVIGTGKKITLECSQTMGHDKMYWYQQDPGMELHLIHYSYGVNSTEKGDLSSESTVSRIRTEHFPLTLESARPSHTSQYLCASSEHPGGLAGQETQYFGPGTRLLVL.

The chain carries TRBV20-1 and TRBJ2-5; D might be TRBD2 (6 bases). The CDR3 loop spans 17 amino acids. V dropped 4 bases and J dropped 5 bases, with 26 bases sitting between them. The germline V gene has CDR1 DFQATT and CDR2 SNEGSKA (reference sequence). As DNA, the CDR3 is TGCAGTGCTACACCCCCAAGGTTTCTAGCGCTGAGGGAGACCCAGTACTTC. Its protein product is CSATPPRFLALRETQYF.

This chain connects TRBV19 to TRBJ2-3; possible D gene TRBD1, 5 bases. The V and J ends lost 3 bases and 3 bases respectively, with 16 bases between them. This CDR3 spans 16 amino acids. The germline V gene encodes CDR1 LNHDA and CDR2 SQIVND (reference sequence). CDR3 region: CASSIRAALRTDTQYF. CDR3 nucleotide sequence: TGTGCCAGTAGTATCAGGGCGGCCCTCAGGACAGATACGCAGTATTTT.

This rearrangement joins TRBV4-2 to TRBJ1-2; D is unresolved. The V gene lost 0 bases and the J gene lost 4 bases, with 12 bases spanning the gap. CDR1 is LGHNA and CDR2 is YNFKEQ in the germline V gene. The CDR3 sequence is 15 residues long. CDR3 DNA sequence: TGTGCCAGCAGCCAAGATCGTGTCAATTCCTATGGCTACACCTTC. Amino acid sequence: CASSQDRVNSYGYTF.

This sequence joins TRBV27 and TRBJ2-1; D may be TRBD2 (5 bases). Germline lookup yields CDR1 MNHEY and CDR2 SMNVEV (reference sequence). This CDR3 region has 19 residues. The ends were cut back, 3 bases at V and 0 bases at J, with 21 bases in the middle. CDR3 loop: CASSFRGGGTRDSYNEQFF. CDR3 DNA sequence: TGTGCCAGCAGTTTCCGGGGTGGAGGAACTCGCGACTCCTACAATGAGCAGTTCTTC.

The gene calls are TRBV20-1 and TRBJ2-3; 12 nucleotides agree with TRBD2. CDR1 is DFQATT, CDR2 SNEGSKA, per germline (reference sequence). The CDR3 runs 16 residues. Trimming removed 5 bases from V and 2 bases from J; junction bases left unmatched: 8. CDR3 region: CSAGPGLAGLTDTQYF. The CDR3 DNA reads as TGCAGTGCTGGACCCGGACTAGCGGGGCTCACAGATACGCAGTATTTT.

The genes are TRBV6-5 and TRBJ1-5, with D unresolved. The CDR3 loop spans 13 amino acids. The germline CDR1 and CDR2 sequences are MNHEY and SVGAGI. V lost 2 bases, J lost 2 bases, and 4 bases lay in between. The CDR3 reads CASSYGGNQPQHF. CDR3 DNA: TGTGCCAGCAGTTACGGTGGCAATCAGCCCCAGCATTTT.